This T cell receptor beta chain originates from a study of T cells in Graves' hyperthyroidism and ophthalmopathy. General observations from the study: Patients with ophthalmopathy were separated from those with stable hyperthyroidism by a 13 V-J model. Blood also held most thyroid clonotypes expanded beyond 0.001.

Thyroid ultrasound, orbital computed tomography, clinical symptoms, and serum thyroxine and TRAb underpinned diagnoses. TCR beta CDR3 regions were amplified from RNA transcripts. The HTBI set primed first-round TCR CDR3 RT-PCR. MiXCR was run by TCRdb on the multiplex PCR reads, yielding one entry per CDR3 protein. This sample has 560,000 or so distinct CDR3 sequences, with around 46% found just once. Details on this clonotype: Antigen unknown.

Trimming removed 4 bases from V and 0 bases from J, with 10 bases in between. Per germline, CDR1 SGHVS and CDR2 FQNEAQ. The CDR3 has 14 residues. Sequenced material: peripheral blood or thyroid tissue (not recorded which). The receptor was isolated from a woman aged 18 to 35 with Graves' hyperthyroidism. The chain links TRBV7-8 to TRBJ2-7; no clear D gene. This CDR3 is CASSSRSTSYEQYF. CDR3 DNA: TGTGCCAGCAGCTCCAGGTCTACCTCCTACGAGCAGTACTTC. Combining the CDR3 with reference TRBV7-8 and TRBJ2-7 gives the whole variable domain GAGVSQSPRYKVAKRGQDVALRCDPISGHVSLFWYQQALGQGPEFLTYFQNEAQLDKSGLPSDRFFAERPEGSVSTLKIQRTQQEDSAVYLCASSSRSTSYEQYFGPGTRLTVT.